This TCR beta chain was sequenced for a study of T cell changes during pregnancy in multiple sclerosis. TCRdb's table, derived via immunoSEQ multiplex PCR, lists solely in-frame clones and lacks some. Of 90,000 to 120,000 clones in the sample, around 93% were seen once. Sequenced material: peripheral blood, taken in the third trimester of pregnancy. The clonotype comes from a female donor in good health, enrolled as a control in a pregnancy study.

The DNA of the CDR3 is TGTGCCAGCAGACGGCAGGGGGTGAACTATGGCTACACCTTC. The encoded protein is CASRRQGVNYGYTF. The J gene is TRBJ1-2, the V gene TRBV6-5; TRBD1 agrees at 7 bases. The CDR3 length is 14 residues. V dropped 6 bases and J dropped 2; count of bases not matched to a gene: 6. Germline V gives CDR1 MNHEY, CDR2 SVGAGI.